This T cell receptor (beta chain) was sequenced for a study of T-cell memory formation after mild COVID-19. Looking at the study overall: Clusters were largely donor specific. Study-level results: For contracting clones, CD4+ ones sat mainly in CM and EM, CD8+ in EMRA. The finding that pre-infection memory included some responding clones suggested that cross-reactive memory joined.

This CDR3 contains 16 residues. The trim removed 2 bases at V and 6 bases at J, leaving 9 bases unmatched. Per the germline V gene, CDR1 is SGHTA and CDR2 is FQGNSA. TCRdb fed the 5' RACE reads into MiXCR, producing one record per CDR3 protein. The table includes 400,000 to 550,000 distinct CDR3 sequences, 25% detected once. This clonotype was recorded a few times. Its specificity is not known. The material sequenced was PBMCs or a T cell subset sorted from them (not recorded which). The rearrangement uses TRBV7-2 and TRBJ2-3; 9 nucleotides line up with TRBD2. The sequence was collected from an adult woman who had mild COVID-19 (a few samples of this study predate the infection). Cell type and time point are not known. For the CDR3, the DNA is TGTGCCAGCAGCTTATCTCACTGGACTAGCGTGGATACGCAGTATTTT. Its translation is CASSLSHWTSVDTQYF.